This TCR beta chain is from a study of cytomegalovirus exposure and HLA in healthy donors. Study results and limitations: Association of fewer than 20,000 TCR beta sequences with HLA alleles was found at 0.05 false discovery rate in a later analysis.

Note on this clone: No antigen is known for it.

The PCR made use of 60 Vbeta and 13 Jbeta primers. Produced via immunoSEQ multiplex PCR; TCRdb's table is partial and in-frame only. The data hold around 100,000 clones, with more than 75% observed a single time. This CDR3 region has 13 residues. The germline V gene has CDR1 MDHEN and CDR2 SYDVKM. Trimming left V 5 bases short and J 3 bases short, with 9 bases between. Sequenced material: PBMCs. The chain joins TRBV28 to TRBJ2-3; possible D gene TRBD1, 6 bases. The TCR comes from a woman between 18 and 30 years old in good health and CMV-seropositive. The CDR3 reads CASSLQGTDTQYF. The CDR3 nucleotides read TGTGCCAGCAGTCTCCAGGGGACAGATACGCAGTATTTT.